The source of this T cell receptor (beta chain) is a study of T cell responses to AZD1222 COVID-19 vaccine. Profiling relied on immunoSEQ multiplex PCR, and the TCRdb table lists in-frame clones only, not all of them. The sample lists about 120,000 clones, approximately 90% occurring once. Trimming stripped 1 base from V and 7 bases from J, with 16 bases between. CDR1 and CDR2 from the germline V gene are SGHDN and FVKESK. The CDR3 length is 15 residues. This receptor was taken from an adult who received the MenACWY meningococcal vaccine as a control. The starting material was peripheral blood, obtained 28 days after the second dose of the MenACWY control vaccine. The V gene is TRBV14, the J gene TRBJ1-2; D possibly corresponds to TRBD1 (5 bases). For the CDR3, the DNA is TGTGCCAGCAGCCAAGGTGTAGGCGGGGCCGCTGGCTACACCTTC. This translates into CASSQGVGGAAGYTF.